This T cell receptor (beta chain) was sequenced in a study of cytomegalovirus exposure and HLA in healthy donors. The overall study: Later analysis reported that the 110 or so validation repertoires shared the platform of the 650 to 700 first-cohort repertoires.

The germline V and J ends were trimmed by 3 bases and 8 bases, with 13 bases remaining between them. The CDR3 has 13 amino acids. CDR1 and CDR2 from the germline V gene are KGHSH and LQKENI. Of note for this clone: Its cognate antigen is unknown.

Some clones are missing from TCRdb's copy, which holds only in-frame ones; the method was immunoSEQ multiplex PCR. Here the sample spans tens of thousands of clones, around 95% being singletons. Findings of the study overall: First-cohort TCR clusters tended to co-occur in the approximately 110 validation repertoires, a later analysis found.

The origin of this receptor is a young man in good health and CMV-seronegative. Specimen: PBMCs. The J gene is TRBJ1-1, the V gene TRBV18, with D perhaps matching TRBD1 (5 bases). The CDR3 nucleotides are TGTGCCAGCTCACCGGGCGGGGACCGGGAAGCTTTCTTT. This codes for CASSPGGDREAFF.